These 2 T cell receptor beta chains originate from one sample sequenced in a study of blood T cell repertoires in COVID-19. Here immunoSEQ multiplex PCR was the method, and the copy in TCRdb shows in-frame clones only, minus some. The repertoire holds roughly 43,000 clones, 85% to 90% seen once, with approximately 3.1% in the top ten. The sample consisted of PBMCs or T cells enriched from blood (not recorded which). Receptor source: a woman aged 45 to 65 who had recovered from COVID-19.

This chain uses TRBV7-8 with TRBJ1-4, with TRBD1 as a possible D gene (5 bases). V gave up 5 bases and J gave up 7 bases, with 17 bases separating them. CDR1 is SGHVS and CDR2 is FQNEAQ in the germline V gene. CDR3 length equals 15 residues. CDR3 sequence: CASSPSTGNLEKLFF. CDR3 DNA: TGTGCCAGCAGCCCCTCCACAGGCAACCTTGAAAAACTGTTTTTT. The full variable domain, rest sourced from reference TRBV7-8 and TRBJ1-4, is GAGVSQSPRYKVAKRGQDVALRCDPISGHVSLFWYQQALGQGPEFLTYFQNEAQLDKSGLPSDRFFAERPEGSVSTLKIQRTQQEDSAVYLCASSPSTGNLEKLFFGSGTQLSVL.

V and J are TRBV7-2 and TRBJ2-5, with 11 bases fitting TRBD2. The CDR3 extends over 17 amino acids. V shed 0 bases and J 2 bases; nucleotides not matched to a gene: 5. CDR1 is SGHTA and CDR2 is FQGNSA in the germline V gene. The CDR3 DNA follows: TGTGCCAGCAGCTTAGCGCGGCTAGCGGGGGGACAAGAGACCCAGTACTTC. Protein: CASSLARLAGGQETQYF.